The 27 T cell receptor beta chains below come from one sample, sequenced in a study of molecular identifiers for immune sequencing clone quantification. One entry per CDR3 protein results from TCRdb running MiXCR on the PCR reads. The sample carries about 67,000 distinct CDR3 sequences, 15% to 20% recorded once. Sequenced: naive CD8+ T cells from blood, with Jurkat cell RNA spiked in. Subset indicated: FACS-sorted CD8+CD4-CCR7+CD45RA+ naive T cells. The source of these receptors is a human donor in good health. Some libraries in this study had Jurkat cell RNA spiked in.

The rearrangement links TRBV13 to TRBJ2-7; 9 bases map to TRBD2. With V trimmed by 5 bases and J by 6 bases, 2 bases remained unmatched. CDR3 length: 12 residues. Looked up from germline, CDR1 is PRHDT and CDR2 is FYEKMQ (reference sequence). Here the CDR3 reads CASSVSGSEQYF. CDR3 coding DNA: TGTGCCAGCAGCGTTAGCGGGAGCGAGCAGTACTTC.

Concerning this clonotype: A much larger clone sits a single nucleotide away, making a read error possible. The CDR3 sequence: CASSDSGIWFEQFF. CDR3 nucleotide sequence: TGTGCCAGTAGTGATAGCGGGATTTGGTTTGAGCAGTTCTTC. This sequence joins TRBV19 and TRBJ2-1, with 8 bases fitting TRBD2. This CDR3 is 14 amino acids long. V gave up 5 bases and J gave up 9 bases; unmatched junction bases: 9. Germline V CDR1 and CDR2: LNHDA, SQIVND (reference sequence).

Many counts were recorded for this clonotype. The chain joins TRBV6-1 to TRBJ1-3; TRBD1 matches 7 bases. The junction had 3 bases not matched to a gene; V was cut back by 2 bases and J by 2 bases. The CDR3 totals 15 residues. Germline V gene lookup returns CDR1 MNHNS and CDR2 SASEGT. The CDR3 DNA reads TGTGCCAGCAGTGAACGAGACAGGGCTGGAAACACCATATATTTT. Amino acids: CASSERDRAGNTIYF.

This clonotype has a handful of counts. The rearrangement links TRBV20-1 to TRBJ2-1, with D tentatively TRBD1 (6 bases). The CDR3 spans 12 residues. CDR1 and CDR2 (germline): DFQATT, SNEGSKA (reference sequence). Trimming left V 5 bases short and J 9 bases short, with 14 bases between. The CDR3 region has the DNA TGCAGTGCTGAACAGGGTTCTTTTGAGCAGTTCTTC. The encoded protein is CSAEQGSFEQFF.

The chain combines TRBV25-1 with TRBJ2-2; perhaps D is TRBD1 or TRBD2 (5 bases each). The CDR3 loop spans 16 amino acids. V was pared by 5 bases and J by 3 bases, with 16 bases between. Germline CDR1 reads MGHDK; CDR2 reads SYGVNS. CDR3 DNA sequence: TGTGCCAGCAGTCTGAGGGCAGGGAAGTACACCGGGGAGCTGTTTTTT. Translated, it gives CASSLRAGKYTGELFF.

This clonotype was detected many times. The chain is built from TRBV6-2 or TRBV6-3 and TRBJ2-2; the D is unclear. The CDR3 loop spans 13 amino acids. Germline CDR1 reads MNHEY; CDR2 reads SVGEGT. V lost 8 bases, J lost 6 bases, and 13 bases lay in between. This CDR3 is CASSTTPAGELFF. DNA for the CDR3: TGTGCCAGCTCAACTACCCCAGCCGGGGAGCTGTTTTTT.

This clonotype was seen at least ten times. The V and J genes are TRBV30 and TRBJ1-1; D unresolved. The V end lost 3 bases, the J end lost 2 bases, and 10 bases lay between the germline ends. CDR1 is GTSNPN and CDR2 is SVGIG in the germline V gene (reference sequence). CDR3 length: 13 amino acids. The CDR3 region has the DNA TGTGCCTGGAGGCGGCCAGAAAACACTGAAGCTTTCTTT. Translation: CAWRRPENTEAFF.

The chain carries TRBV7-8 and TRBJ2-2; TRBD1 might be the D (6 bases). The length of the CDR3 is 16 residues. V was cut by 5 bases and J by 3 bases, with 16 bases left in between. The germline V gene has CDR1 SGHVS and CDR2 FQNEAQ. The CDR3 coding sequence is TGTGCCAGCAGCCCCAGGCCTGGGGGCCACACCGGGGAGCTGTTTTTT. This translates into CASSPRPGGHTGELFF.

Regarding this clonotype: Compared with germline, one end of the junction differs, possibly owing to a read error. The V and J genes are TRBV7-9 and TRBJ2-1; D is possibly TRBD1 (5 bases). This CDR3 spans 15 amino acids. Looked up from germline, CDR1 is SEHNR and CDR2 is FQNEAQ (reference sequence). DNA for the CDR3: TGTGCCAGCAGGTTAGGACAAAACCCCTACAATGAGCAGTTCTTC. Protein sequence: CASRLGQNPYNEQFF.

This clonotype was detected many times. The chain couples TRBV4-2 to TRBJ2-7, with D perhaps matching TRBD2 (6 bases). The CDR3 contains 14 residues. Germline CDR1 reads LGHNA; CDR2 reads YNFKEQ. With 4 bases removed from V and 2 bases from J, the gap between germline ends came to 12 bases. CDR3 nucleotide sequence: TGTGCCAGCAGCCCGCGGCGGGGACCCTACGAGCAGTACTTC. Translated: CASSPRRGPYEQYF.

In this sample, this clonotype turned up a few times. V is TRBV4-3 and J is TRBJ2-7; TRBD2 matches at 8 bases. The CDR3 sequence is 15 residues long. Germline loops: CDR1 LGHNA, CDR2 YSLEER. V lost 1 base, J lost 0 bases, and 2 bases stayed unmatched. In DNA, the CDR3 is TGCGCCAGCAGCCAAGGGACTAGCACCTCCTACGAGCAGTACTTC. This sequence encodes CASSQGTSTSYEQYF.

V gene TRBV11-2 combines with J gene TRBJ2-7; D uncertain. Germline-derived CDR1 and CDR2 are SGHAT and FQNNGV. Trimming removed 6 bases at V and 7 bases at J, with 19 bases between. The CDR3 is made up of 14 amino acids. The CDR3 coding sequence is TGTGCCAGCAGGCCTACACTGGCTTTGGGAGAGCAGTACTTC. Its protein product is CASRPTLALGEQYF.

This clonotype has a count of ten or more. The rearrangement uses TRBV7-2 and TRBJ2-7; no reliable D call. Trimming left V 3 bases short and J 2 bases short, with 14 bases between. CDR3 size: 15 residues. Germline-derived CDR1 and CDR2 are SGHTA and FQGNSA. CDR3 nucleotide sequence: TGTGCCAGCAGCTTTCTCCTAGATGATACCTACGAGCAGTACTTC. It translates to CASSFLLDDTYEQYF.

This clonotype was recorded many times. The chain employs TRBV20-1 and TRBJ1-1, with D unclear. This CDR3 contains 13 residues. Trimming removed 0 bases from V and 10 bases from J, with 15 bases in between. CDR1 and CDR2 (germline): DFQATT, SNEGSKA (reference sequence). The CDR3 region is CSARDIRRDRAFF. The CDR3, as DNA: TGCAGTGCTAGAGATATAAGGAGGGATCGAGCTTTCTTT.

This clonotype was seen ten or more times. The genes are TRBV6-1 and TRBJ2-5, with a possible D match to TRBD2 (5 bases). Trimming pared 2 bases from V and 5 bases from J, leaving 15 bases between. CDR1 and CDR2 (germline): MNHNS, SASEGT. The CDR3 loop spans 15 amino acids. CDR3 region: CASSEFLGRGETQYF. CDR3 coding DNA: TGTGCCAGCAGTGAATTTCTGGGCCGAGGGGAGACCCAGTACTTC.

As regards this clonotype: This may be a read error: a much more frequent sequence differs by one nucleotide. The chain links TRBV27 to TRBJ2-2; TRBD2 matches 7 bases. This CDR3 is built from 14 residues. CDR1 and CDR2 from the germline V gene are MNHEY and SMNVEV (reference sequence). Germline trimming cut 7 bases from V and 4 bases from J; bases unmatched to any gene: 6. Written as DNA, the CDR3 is TGTGCCAGCAAGGGAGGGTTTGGCACCGGGGAGCTGTTTTTT. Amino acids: CASKGGFGTGELFF.

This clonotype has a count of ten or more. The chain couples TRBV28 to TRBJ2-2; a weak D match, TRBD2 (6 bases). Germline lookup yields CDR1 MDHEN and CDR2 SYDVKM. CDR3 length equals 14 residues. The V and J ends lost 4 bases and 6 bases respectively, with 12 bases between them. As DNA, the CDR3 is TGTGCCAGCAGTTCCGGAGGGTGGGCCGGGGAGCTGTTTTTT. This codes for CASSSGGWAGELFF.

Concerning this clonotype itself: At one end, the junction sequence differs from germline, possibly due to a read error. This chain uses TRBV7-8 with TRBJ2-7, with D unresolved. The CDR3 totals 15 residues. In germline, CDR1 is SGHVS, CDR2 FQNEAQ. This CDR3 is CASTQPDSISYEQCF. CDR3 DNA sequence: TGTGCCAGCACCCAACCAGACTCGATTTCCTACGAGCAGTGCTTC.

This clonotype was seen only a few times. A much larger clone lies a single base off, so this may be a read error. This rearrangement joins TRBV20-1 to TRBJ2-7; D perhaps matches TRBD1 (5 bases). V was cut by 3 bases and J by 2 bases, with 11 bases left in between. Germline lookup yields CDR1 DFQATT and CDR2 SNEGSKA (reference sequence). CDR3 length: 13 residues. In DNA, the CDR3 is TGCAGTGCTAGGTTGCCAGGGACCTACGAGCAGTACTTC. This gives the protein CSARLPGTYEQYF.

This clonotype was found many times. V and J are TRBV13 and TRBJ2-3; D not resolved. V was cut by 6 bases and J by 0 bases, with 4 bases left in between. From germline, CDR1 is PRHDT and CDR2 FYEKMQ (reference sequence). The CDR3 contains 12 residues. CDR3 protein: CASRQSTDTQYF. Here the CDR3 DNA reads TGTGCCAGCAGACAGAGCACAGATACGCAGTATTTT.

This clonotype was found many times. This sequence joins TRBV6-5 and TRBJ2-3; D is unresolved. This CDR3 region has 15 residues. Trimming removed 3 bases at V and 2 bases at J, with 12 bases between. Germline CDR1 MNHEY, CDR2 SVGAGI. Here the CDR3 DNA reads TGTGCCAGCAGTTATAGTTCCAGCGCCACAGATACGCAGTATTTT. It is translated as CASSYSSSATDTQYF.

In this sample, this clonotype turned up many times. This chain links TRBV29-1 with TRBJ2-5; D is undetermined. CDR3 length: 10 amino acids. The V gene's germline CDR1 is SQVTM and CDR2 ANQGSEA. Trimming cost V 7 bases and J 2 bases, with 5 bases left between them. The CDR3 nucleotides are TGCAGCGCCTCGCAAGAGACCCAGTACTTC. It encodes CSASQETQYF.

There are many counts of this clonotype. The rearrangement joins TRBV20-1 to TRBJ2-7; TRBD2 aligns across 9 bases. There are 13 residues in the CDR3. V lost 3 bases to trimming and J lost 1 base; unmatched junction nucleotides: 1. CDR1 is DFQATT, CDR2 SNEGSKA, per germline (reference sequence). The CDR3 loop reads CSASSGSSYEQYF. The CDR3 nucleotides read TGCAGTGCTAGTAGCGGGAGTTCCTACGAGCAGTACTTC.

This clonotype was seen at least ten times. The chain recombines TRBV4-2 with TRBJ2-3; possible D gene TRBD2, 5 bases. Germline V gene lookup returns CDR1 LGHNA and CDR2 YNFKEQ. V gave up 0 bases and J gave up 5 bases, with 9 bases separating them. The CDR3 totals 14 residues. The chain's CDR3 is CASSQERALDTQYF. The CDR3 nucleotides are TGTGCCAGCAGCCAAGAGAGGGCCTTAGATACGCAGTATTTT.

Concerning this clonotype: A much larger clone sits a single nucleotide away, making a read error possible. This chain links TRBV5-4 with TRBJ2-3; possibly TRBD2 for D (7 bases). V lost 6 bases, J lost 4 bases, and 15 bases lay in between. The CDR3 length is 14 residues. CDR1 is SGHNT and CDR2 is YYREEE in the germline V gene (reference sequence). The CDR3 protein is CASTVEGGADTQYF. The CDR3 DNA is TGTGCCAGCACCGTGGAGGGGGGGGCAGATACGCAGTATTTT.

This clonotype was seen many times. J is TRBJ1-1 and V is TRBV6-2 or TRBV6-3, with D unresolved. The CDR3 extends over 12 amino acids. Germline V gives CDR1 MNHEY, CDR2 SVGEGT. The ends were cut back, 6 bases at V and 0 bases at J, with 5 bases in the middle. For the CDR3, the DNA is TGTGCCAGCAGAAACCTGAACACTGAAGCTTTCTTT. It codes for CASRNLNTEAFF.

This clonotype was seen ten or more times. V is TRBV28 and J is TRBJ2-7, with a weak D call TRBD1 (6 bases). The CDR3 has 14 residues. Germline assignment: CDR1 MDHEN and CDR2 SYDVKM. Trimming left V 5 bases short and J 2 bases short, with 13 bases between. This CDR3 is CASSHGQTAYEQYF. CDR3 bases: TGTGCCAGCAGTCACGGACAGACAGCCTACGAGCAGTACTTC.